This T cell receptor beta chain was documented in a study of cytomegalovirus exposure and HLA in healthy donors. The PCR made use of 60 Vbeta and 13 Jbeta primers. Measured with immunoSEQ multiplex PCR; TCRdb has only the in-frame clones, and not every one. Of 90,000 to 150,000 clones in the sample, approximately 81% are singletons; the top ten hold 2% to 2.5%. Comments on this clone: The antigen remains unidentified.

Points from the study as a whole: Presence/absence analyses supposed approximately even sequencing depth among donors.

The CDR3 is made up of 14 amino acids. Germline CDR1 and CDR2: KGHSH and LQKENI. Unmatched junction bases numbered 9, after V lost 4 bases and J lost 6 bases. Sequencing was carried out using PBMCs. The sequence was collected from a woman in her thirties or forties in good health and CMV-seronegative. The V and J genes are TRBV18 and TRBJ2-7; 7 nucleotides match TRBD1. CDR3 DNA sequence: TGTGCCAGCTCACGTACAGGGGTGGGGAGCGAGCAGTACTTC. Its protein is CASSRTGVGSEQYF.